These 17 T cell receptor beta chains originate from one sample sequenced in a study of CD8+CD57+ T cells in acquired aplastic anemia. CD8+CD57+ cell expansion had been shown by flow cytometry in patients chosen for sequencing. Genomic DNA constituted the template upon which TCR beta VDJ and CDR3 profiling was performed. Using its own MiXCR run on the reads, TCRdb lists one record per CDR3 protein. The sample has about 240,000 distinct CDR3 sequences, around half seen once. Sample: sorted CD4+, CD8+, or CD8+CD57+ T cells (not recorded which) from PBMCs. All receptors derive from a human donor with aplastic anemia.

This clonotype was recorded many times. This chain joins TRBV20-1 and TRBJ2-2; 7 bases match TRBD2. This CDR3 is 14 amino acids long. V lost 2 bases and J lost 6; bases outside the gene matches: 6. The V gene's germline CDR1 is DFQATT and CDR2 SNEGSKA (reference sequence). Here the CDR3 reads CSARRRELAGELFF. CDR3 in DNA: TGCAGTGCTAGAAGGCGGGAGCTTGCCGGGGAGCTGTTTTTT.

In the case of this clonotype: It is unclear where the CDR3 begins or ends on the DNA, so no DNA is shown, and the CDR3 is as TCRdb lists it. This rearrangement joins TRBV5-1 to TRBJ1-5. Germline values: CDR1 SGHRS, CDR2 YFSETQ. The CDR3 has 18 residues if both end residues are counted. The CDR3 protein is CASSWGHRAVLRAGHQHF.

This clonotype was seen a handful of times. The chain employs TRBV6-2 or TRBV6-3 and TRBJ2-7; 8 bases line up with TRBD1. Per the germline V gene, CDR1 is MNHEY and CDR2 is SVGEGT. The CDR3 is 14 residues long. J gave up 6 bases and V 2 bases, and 6 bases lay outside the gene matches. Written as DNA, the CDR3 is TGTGCCAGCAGTTACCGACAGGGGAAGGCCGAGCAGTACTTC. This sequence encodes CASSYRQGKAEQYF.

The chain recombines TRBV27 with TRBJ2-7, with 13 bases fitting TRBD2. Trimming took 5 bases from V and 8 from J; bases not matched to a gene: 18. This CDR3 is 18 amino acids long. Looked up from germline, CDR1 is MNHEY and CDR2 is SMNVEV (reference sequence). CDR3 DNA sequence: TGTGCCAGCAGTGATCGGGACATTGGACTAGCGGGGGCCCTGCAGCAGTACTTC. Translated: CASSDRDIGLAGALQQYF.

The chain is built from TRBV24-1 and TRBJ1-1, with D possibly matching TRBD1 (5 bases). V lost 1 base, J lost 1 base, and 9 bases lay in between. Looked up from germline, CDR1 is KGHDR and CDR2 is SFDVKD. The CDR3 totals 15 residues. The CDR3 protein is CATSDFARANTEAFF. Written as DNA, the CDR3 is TGTGCCACCAGTGATTTTGCCAGGGCGAACACTGAAGCTTTCTTT.

This clonotype was observed at least ten times. The V gene is TRBV7-2, the J gene TRBJ2-1; D remains unclear. Trimming shortened V by 3 bases and J by 7 bases, and 7 bases separated the two germline ends. Germline-derived CDR1 and CDR2 are SGHTA and FQGNSA. CDR3 length equals 12 residues. CDR3 in DNA: TGTGCCAGCAGCTTTATCGCAAATGAGCAGTTCTTC. Translation gives CASSFIANEQFF. Together with reference TRBV7-2 and TRBJ2-1, the CDR3 gives the full variable domain: GAGVSQSPSNKVTEKGKDVELRCDPISGHTALYWYRQSLGQGLEFLIYFQGNSAPDKSGLPSDRFSAERTGGSVSTLTIQRTQQEDSAVYLCASSFIANEQFFGPGTRLTVL.

A few counts support this clonotype. This sequence joins TRBV7-6 and TRBJ1-1; 8 bases fit TRBD1. The CDR3 consists of 14 residues. The trim removed 5 bases at V and 8 bases at J, leaving 10 bases unmatched. The germline V gene has CDR1 SGHVS and CDR2 FNYEAQ. The CDR3 nucleotides read TGTGCCAGCAGCACCCTGACAGGGGTCTCCGAAGCTTTCTTT. Translation: CASSTLTGVSEAFF.

V is TRBV2 and J is TRBJ2-3; tentatively, D is TRBD2 (7 bases). The germline gives CDR1 SNHLY, CDR2 FYNNEI. The germline V and J ends were trimmed by 2 bases and 9 bases, with 9 bases remaining between them. The CDR3 contains 12 residues. CDR3 sequence: CASSERGGTQYF. CDR3 nucleotides: TGTGCCAGCAGTGAAAGGGGGGGCACGCAGTATTTT.

This clonotype was recorded many times. The V and J genes are TRBV7-8 and TRBJ2-1, with 9 bases aligning to TRBD2. The CDR3 totals 17 residues. Germline CDR1 reads SGHVS; CDR2 reads FQNEAQ. Trimming removed 1 base from V and 6 bases from J; junction bases left unmatched: 10. CDR3 DNA: TGTGCCAGCAGCTTAGGTCGGGCGGGAGGGGCGCTCAATGAGCAGTTCTTC. It is translated as CASSLGRAGGALNEQFF.

This clonotype was seen a handful of times. The chain combines TRBV27 with TRBJ2-1; D could derive from TRBD1 or TRBD2 (6 bases each). V was shortened by 1 base and J by 5 bases, with 12 bases between the two germline ends. This CDR3 comprises 15 residues. Germline V CDR1 and CDR2: MNHEY, SMNVEV (reference sequence). CDR3 sequence (DNA): TGTGCCAGCAGTTTATTACGGGGGCCTAACAATGAGCAGTTCTTC. Amino acids: CASSLLRGPNNEQFF.

There are many counts of this clonotype. The V and J genes are TRBV30 and TRBJ1-1; D is unclear. Germline-derived CDR1 and CDR2 are GTSNPN and SVGIG (reference sequence). The CDR3 contains 12 residues. Trimming took off 3 bases at V and 0 bases at J, with 5 bases between the two ends. In nucleotides, the CDR3 is TGTGCCTGGAGCGCGGTGAACACTGAAGCTTTCTTT. Protein product: CAWSAVNTEAFF. The complete variable domain, with remaining parts taken from reference TRBV30 and TRBJ1-1, reads SQTIHQWPATLVQPVGSPLSLECTVEGTSNPNLYWYRQAAGRGLQLLFYSVGIGQISSEVPQNLSASRPQDRQFILSSKKLLLSDSGFYLCAWSAVNTEAFFGQGTRLTVV.

The chain uses TRBV7-9 and TRBJ2-3; D may be TRBD2 (7 bases). Looked up from germline, CDR1 is SEHNR and CDR2 is FQNEAQ (reference sequence). Trimming took off 5 bases at V and 9 bases at J, with 21 bases between the two ends. The CDR3 is 15 amino acids. This CDR3 is CASSHRGTTIGTQYF. CDR3 nucleotide sequence: TGTGCCAGCAGCCATAGGGGGACTACGATTGGCACGCAGTATTTT. Full variable domain (outside the CDR3, taken from reference TRBV7-9 and TRBJ2-3): DTGVSQNPRHKITKRGQNVTFRCDPISEHNRLYWYRQTLGQGPEFLTYFQNEAQLEKSRLLSDRFSAERPKGSFSTLEIQRTEQGDSAMYLCASSHRGTTIGTQYFGPGTRLTVL.

This clonotype was recorded only once. CDR3 sequence: CASSQRQNQETQYF. CDR3 nucleotides: TGTGCCAGCAGCCAAAGGCAGAACCAAGAGACCCAGTACTTC. The chain recombines TRBV7-9 with TRBJ2-5; D call uncertain. Germline V CDR1 and CDR2: SEHNR, FQNEAQ (reference sequence). With 5 bases removed from V and 0 bases from J, the gap between germline ends came to 10 bases. CDR3 length equals 14 residues.

The V and J genes are TRBV28 and TRBJ1-1, with D tentatively TRBD1 (5 bases). This CDR3 region has 14 residues. Germline values: CDR1 MDHEN, CDR2 SYDVKM. With 9 bases removed from V and 1 base from J, the gap between germline ends came to 15 bases. CDR3 DNA: TGTGCCAGTTGTTCGAGGACAAGGAACACTGAAGCTTTCTTT. Translation gives CASCSRTRNTEAFF.

This clonotype was counted only a few times. Here the CDR3 omits its conserved ending phenylalanine or tryptophan, so a read error is the likely source. No DNA is shown, since the ends of the CDR3 on it are uncertain; the CDR3 is the one TCRdb lists. The chain employs TRBV24-1 and TRBJ1-6; the table's TRBD1 call for D was not verified on the DNA. Termini included, the CDR3 measures 9 amino acids. The germline gives CDR1 KGHDR, CDR2 SFDVKD. CDR3 sequence: CATSDPGQA.

The chain joins TRBV7-2 to TRBJ1-2, with D maybe TRBD1 (5 bases). V was cut by 2 bases and J by 8 bases, with 15 bases left in between. The germline V gene encodes CDR1 SGHTA and CDR2 FQGNSA. The CDR3 sequence is 14 residues long. CDR3 loop: CASSLRPGTSGYTF. As DNA, the CDR3 is TGTGCCAGCAGCTTACGTCCCGGGACTAGCGGCTACACCTTC.

The CDR3 DNA sequence: TGTGCCAGCAGAGGAACCAGGGGAAGCAATCAGCCCCAGCATTTT. The encoded protein is CASRGTRGSNQPQHF. This chain connects TRBV2 to TRBJ1-5; tentatively, D is TRBD1 (6 bases). Per the germline V gene, CDR1 is SNHLY and CDR2 is FYNNEI. The CDR3 is 15 amino acids. V shed 6 bases and J shed 1 base, with 13 bases lying between them.